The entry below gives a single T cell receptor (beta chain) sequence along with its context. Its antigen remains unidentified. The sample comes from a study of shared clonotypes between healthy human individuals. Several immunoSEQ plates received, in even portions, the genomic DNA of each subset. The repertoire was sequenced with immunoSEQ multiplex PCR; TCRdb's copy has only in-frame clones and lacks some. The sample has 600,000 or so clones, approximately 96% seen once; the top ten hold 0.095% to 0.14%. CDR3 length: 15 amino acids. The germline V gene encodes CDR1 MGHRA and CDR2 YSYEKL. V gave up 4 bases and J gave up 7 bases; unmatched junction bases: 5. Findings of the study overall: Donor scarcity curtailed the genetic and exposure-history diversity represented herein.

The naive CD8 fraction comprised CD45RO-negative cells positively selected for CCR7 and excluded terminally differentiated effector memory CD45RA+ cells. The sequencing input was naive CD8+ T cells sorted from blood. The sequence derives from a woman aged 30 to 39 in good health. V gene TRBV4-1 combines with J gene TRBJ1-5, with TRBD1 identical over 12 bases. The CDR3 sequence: CASSRDRGQRQPQHF. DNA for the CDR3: TGCGCCAGCAGCCGGGACAGGGGGCAGCGGCAGCCCCAGCATTTT.